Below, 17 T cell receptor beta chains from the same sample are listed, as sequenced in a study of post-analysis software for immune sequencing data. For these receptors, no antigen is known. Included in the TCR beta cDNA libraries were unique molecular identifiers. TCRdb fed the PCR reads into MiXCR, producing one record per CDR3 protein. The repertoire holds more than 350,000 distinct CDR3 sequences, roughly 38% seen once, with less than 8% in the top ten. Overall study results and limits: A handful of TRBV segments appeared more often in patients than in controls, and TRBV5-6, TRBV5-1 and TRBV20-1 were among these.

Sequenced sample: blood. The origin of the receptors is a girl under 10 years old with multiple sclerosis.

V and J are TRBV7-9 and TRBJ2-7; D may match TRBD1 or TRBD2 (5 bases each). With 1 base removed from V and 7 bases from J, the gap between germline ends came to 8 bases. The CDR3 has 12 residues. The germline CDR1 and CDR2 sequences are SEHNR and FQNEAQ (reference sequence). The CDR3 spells CASSLGDGEQYF. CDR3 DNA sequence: TGTGCCAGCAGCTTAGGGGACGGGGAGCAGTACTTC.

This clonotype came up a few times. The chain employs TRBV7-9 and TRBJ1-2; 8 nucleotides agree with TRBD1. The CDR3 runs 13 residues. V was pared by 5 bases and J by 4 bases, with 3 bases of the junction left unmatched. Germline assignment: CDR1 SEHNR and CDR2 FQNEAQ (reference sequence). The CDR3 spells CASSEDRVYGYTF. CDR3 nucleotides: TGTGCCAGCAGCGAGGACAGGGTCTATGGCTACACCTTC. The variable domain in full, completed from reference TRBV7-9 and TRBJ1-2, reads DTGVSQNPRHKITKRGQNVTFRCDPISEHNRLYWYRQTLGQGPEFLTYFQNEAQLEKSRLLSDRFSAERPKGSFSTLEIQRTEQGDSAMYLCASSEDRVYGYTFGSGTRLTVV.

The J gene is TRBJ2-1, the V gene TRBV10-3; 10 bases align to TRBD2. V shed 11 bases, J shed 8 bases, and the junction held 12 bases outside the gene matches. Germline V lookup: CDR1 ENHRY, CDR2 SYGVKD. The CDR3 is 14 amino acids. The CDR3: CALSVGLAGDEQFF. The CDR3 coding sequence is TGTGCCCTCTCGGTGGGGCTAGCGGGAGATGAGCAGTTCTTC.

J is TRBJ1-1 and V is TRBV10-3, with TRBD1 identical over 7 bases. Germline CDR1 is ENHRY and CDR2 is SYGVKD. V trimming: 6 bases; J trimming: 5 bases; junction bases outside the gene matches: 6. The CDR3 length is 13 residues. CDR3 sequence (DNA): TGTGCCATCAGGGCAGGGGGGCATACTGAAGCTTTCTTT. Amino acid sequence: CAIRAGGHTEAFF.

CDR3 nucleotide sequence: TGTGCCAGCAGTGATTCCGGACTCACAGATACGCAGTATTTT. Translating it yields CASSDSGLTDTQYF. The chain combines TRBV6-4 with TRBJ2-3, with a weak D call TRBD2 (5 bases). V lost 3 bases to trimming and J lost 2 bases, with 9 bases between them. The CDR3 extends over 14 amino acids. From germline, CDR1 is MRHNA and CDR2 SNTAGT.

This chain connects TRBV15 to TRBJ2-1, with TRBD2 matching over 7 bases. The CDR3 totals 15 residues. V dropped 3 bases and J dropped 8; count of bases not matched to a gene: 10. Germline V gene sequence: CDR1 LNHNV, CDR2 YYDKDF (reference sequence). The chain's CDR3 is CATSSGGSGDDEQFF. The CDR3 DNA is TGTGCCACCAGCAGTGGAGGGAGCGGGGACGATGAGCAGTTCTTC.

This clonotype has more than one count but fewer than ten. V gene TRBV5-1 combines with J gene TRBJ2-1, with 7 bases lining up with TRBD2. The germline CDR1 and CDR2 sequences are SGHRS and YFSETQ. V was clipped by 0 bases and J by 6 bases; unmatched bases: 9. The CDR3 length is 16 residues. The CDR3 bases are TGCGCCAGCAGCTTGGACGCGGGAGAAATCTCCAATGAGCAGTTCTTC. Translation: CASSLDAGEISNEQFF.

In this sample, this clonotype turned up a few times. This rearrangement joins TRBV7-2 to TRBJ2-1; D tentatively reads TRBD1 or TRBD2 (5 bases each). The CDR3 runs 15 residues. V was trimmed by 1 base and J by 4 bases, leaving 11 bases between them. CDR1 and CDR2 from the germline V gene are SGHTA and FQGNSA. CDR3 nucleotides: TGTGCCAGCAGCTTAGATTCCGGGGCTTACAATGAGCAGTTCTTC. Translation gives CASSLDSGAYNEQFF. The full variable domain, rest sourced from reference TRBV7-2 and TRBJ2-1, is GAGVSQSPSNKVTEKGKDVELRCDPISGHTALYWYRQSLGQGLEFLIYFQGNSAPDKSGLPSDRFSAERTGGSVSTLTIQRTQQEDSAVYLCASSLDSGAYNEQFFGPGTRLTVL.

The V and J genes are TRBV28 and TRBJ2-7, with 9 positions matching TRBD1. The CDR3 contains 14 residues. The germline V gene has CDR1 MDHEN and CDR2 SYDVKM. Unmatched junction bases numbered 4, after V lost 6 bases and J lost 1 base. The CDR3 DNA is TGTGCCAGCAGGGCCGGGACAGGGTCCTACGAGCAGTACTTC. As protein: CASRAGTGSYEQYF.

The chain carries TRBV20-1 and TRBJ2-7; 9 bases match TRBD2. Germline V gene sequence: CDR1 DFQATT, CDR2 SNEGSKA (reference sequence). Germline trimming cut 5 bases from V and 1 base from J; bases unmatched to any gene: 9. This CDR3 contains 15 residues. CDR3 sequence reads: CSAPGATSGSYEQYF. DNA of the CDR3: TGCAGTGCTCCGGGGGCGACTAGCGGATCCTACGAGCAGTACTTC.

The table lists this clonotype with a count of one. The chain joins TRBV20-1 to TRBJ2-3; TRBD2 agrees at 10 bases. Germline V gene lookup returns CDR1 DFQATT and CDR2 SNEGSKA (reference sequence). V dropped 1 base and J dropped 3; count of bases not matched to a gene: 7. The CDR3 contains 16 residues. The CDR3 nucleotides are TGCAGTGCTAGAGCTAGCGGGAGAAGGGGGACAGATACGCAGTATTTT. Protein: CSARASGRRGTDTQYF.

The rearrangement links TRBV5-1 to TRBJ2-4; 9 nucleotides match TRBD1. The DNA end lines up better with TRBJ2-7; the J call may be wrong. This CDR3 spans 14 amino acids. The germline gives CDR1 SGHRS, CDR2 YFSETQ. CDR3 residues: CASSRDRDCYEQYF. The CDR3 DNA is TGCGCCAGCAGCCGGGACAGGGATTGTTACGAGCAGTACTTC.

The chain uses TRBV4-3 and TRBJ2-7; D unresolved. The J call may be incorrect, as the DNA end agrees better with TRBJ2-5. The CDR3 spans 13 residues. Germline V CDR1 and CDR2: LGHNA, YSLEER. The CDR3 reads CASSQGQSETQYF. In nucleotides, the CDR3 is TGCGCCAGCAGCCAAGGGCAGAGTGAGACCCAGTACTTC.

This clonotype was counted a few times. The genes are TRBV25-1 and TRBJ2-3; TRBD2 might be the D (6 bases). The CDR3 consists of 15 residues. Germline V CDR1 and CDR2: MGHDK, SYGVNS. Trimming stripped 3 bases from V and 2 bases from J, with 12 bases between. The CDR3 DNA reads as TGTGCCAGCAGTGATCCGGGACTTTACACAGATACGCAGTATTTT. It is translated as CASSDPGLYTDTQYF.

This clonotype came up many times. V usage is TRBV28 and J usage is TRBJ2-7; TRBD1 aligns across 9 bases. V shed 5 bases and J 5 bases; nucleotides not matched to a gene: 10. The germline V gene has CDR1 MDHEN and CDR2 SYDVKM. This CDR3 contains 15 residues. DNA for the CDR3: TGTGCCAGCAGTGTCGGGGACAGGGACTTCCACGAGCAGTACTTC. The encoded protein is CASSVGDRDFHEQYF.

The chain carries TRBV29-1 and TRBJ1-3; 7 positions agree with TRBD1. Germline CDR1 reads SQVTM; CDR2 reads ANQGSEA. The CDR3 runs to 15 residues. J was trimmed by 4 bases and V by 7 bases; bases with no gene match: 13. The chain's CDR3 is CSALGGAEDGNTIYF. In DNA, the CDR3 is TGCAGCGCCCTAGGGGGCGCAGAGGACGGAAACACCATATATTTT.

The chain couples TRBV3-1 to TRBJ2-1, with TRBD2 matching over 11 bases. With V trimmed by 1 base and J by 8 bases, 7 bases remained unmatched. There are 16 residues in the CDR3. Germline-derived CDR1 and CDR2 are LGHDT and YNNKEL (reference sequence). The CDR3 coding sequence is TGTGCCAGCAGCCAAGCTACTAGCGGGAGAGGCCATGAGCAGTTCTTC. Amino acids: CASSQATSGRGHEQFF.